The entry below gives a single T cell receptor (beta chain) sequence along with its context. Its antigen remains unknown. The data were obtained in a study of OX40 agonist ivuxolimab in advanced cancers. Study-wide findings and caveats: Partial responders dosed at 0.1-3.0 mg/kg displayed clonal expansion ranking among the lowest.

The germline CDR1 and CDR2 sequences are SGHNT and YYREEE (reference sequence). This CDR3 contains 15 residues. The V gene lost 0 bases and the J gene lost 6 bases, with 15 bases spanning the gap. Sequenced by immunoSEQ multiplex PCR; TCRdb stores in-frame clones only, minus some. The repertoire holds 90,000 to 120,000 clones, 85% to 95% seen once, with roughly 1.2% in the top ten. This sequence joins TRBV5-4 and TRBJ1-2; D unclear. This sequence was found in an adult with an advanced solid tumor such as melanoma, head and neck, liver or kidney cancer. This specimen was CD4+ or CD8+ T cells sorted from blood, taken in a trial of the OX40 agonist ivuxolimab. The CDR3 nucleotides are TGTGCCAGCAGCTTGGGGACGGAATTCATCGATGGCTACACCTTC. This encodes CASSLGTEFIDGYTF.